A single sample gave rise to the 9 T cell receptor beta chains below, sequenced in a study of blood T cells in healthy people across ages. Using a J-beta primer mix together with a sample-barcoded 5' primer, a second PCR was run for roughly 7 to 11 cycles. TCRdb called the 5' RACE reads again in MiXCR, with one record for every CDR3 protein. Of 1.2 million to 1.5 million distinct CDR3 sequences in the sample, around 55% were seen once. Sequencing input: blood. These receptors all stem from a man younger than 35 in good health.

This rearrangement joins TRBV19 to TRBJ2-4, with D perhaps TRBD2 (5 bases). The DNA end is more similar to TRBJ2-7, so the J call may be wrong. CDR1 and CDR2 from the germline V gene are LNHDA and SQIVND (reference sequence). This CDR3 spans 14 amino acids. This CDR3 reads CASSWRTEGYEQYF. The CDR3 DNA reads TGTGCCAGTAGTTGGAGGACGGAAGGCTACGAGCAGTACTTC.

This sequence joins TRBV5-1 and TRBJ2-1; 8 nucleotides align to TRBD2. Per the germline V gene, CDR1 is SGHRS and CDR2 is YFSETQ. V lost 4 bases to trimming and J lost 5 bases; unmatched junction nucleotides: 11. CDR3 length equals 16 residues. The CDR3, as DNA: TGCGCCAGCAGCGTGTCGGGACTAGAGGTTGACAATGAGCAGTTCTTC. Translated, it gives CASSVSGLEVDNEQFF.

Points on this clonotype: The germline gene is not matched at one end of the junction; a read error may be the cause. The chain has TRBV27 and TRBJ1-4; no firm D call. Germline CDR1 and CDR2: MNHEY and SMNVEV (reference sequence). This CDR3 spans 14 amino acids. The CDR3 protein is CAISLLGREEKLFF. The CDR3, as DNA: TGTGCCATCAGTTTACTTGGGAGGGAGGAAAAACTGTTTTTT.

The chain is built from TRBV4-1 and TRBJ2-1; TRBD1 might be the D (5 bases). Germline values: CDR1 MGHRA, CDR2 YSYEKL. This CDR3 spans 16 amino acids. The V and J ends lost 5 bases and 4 bases respectively, with 18 bases between them. The CDR3 loop is CASSAIQGAPYNEQFF. In nucleotides, the CDR3 is TGCGCCAGCAGCGCCATTCAGGGTGCCCCTTACAATGAGCAGTTCTTC.

This clonotype was seen more than once but under ten times. The rearrangement joins TRBV20-1 to TRBJ2-3; possibly TRBD1 for D (6 bases). Trimming removed 6 bases from V and 5 bases from J, with 21 bases in between. The germline CDR1 and CDR2 sequences are DFQATT and SNEGSKA (reference sequence). The CDR3 totals 15 residues. CDR3 loop: CSASTPAGEGDTQYF. The CDR3 bases are TGCAGTGCCTCAACCCCGGCAGGGGAAGGAGATACGCAGTATTTT.

This chain joins TRBV4-1 and TRBJ1-2, with no clear D. Germline V gene sequence: CDR1 MGHRA, CDR2 YSYEKL. The V and J ends lost 1 base and 4 bases respectively, with 10 bases between them. The CDR3 runs to 14 residues. The CDR3 protein is CASSQGVKGYGYTF. The CDR3 coding sequence is TGCGCCAGCAGCCAAGGGGTAAAAGGCTATGGCTACACCTTC.

The chain uses TRBV10-3 and TRBJ2-4; D possibly corresponds to TRBD2 (5 bases). TRBJ2-7 matches the DNA end more closely, so the J call is doubtful. CDR1 is ENHRY, CDR2 SYGVKD, per germline. The length of the CDR3 is 16 residues. CDR3: CAISESSRGHNYEQYF. The CDR3 coding sequence is TGTGCCATCAGTGAGTCGAGTCGCGGGCACAATTACGAGCAGTACTTC.

This sequence joins TRBV20-1 and TRBJ2-3; D call uncertain. There are 16 residues in the CDR3. V was pared by 0 bases and J by 2 bases, with 15 bases between. Germline V gene lookup returns CDR1 DFQATT and CDR2 SNEGSKA (reference sequence). In DNA form, the CDR3 reads TGCAGTGCTAGAGATCCAGATAGGCTGGCCACAGATACGCAGTATTTT. Protein sequence: CSARDPDRLATDTQYF.

This clonotype was seen a handful of times. V usage is TRBV10-3 and J usage is TRBJ1-2; D is perhaps TRBD1 (5 bases). Trimming cost V 7 bases and J 10 bases, with 19 bases left between them. The V gene's germline CDR1 is ENHRY and CDR2 SYGVKD. There are 13 residues in the CDR3. The chain's CDR3 is CAIKEEEGSYYTF. CDR3 DNA sequence: TGTGCCATCAAGGAAGAGGAGGGGAGCTACTACACCTTC.